The 10 T cell receptor beta chains listed next were all sequenced from one sample in a study of shared clonotypes between healthy human individuals. Only in-frame clones appear in the TCRdb table, and some are missing; sequencing was by immunoSEQ multiplex PCR. Among over 950,000 clones listed, roughly 77% were seen once. The source material was memory CD4+ T cells from PBMCs. The subset was: CD45RA-negative fraction. All receptors derive from a man aged 18 to 30 in good health. Some clones in this sample may be carry-over from other donors' samples.

In this sample, this clone turned up once. The gene calls are TRBV10-3 and TRBJ2-7; 10 bases map to TRBD2. In germline, CDR1 is ENHRY, CDR2 SYGVKD. The CDR3 runs 14 residues. Losses at the gene ends were 6 bases for V and 6 bases for J; bases not matched to a gene: 8. CDR3 DNA sequence: TGTGCCATCAGCCAAAGCGGGAGGGAAGGCGAGCAGTACTTC. Protein: CAISQSGREGEQYF.

The chain is built from TRBV15 and TRBJ2-1; D is tentatively TRBD1 or TRBD2 (5 bases each). Germline CDR1 reads LNHNV; CDR2 reads YYDKDF (reference sequence). Trimming left V 2 bases short and J 3 bases short, with 17 bases between. The CDR3 runs to 17 residues. Here the CDR3 reads CATSRPRPGSGYNEQFF. DNA of the CDR3: TGTGCCACCAGCAGACCCCGTCCAGGGAGCGGCTACAATGAGCAGTTCTTC.

This clone was seen a handful of times. The chain carries TRBV5-4 and TRBJ2-1; 7 bases fit TRBD2. The CDR3 covers 14 residues. From germline, CDR1 is SGHNT and CDR2 YYREEE (reference sequence). V dropped 6 bases and J dropped 1; count of bases not matched to a gene: 4. The CDR3 reads CASNPGLSYNEQFF. The DNA of the CDR3 is TGTGCCAGCAATCCGGGACTATCCTACAATGAGCAGTTCTTC.

This clone was found many times. The chain recombines TRBV6-5 with TRBJ2-7, with TRBD2 as a possible D gene (6 bases). CDR3 length: 14 amino acids. Germline V CDR1 and CDR2: MNHEY, SVGAGI. Trimming stripped 6 bases from V and 0 bases from J, with 12 bases between. CDR3 bases: TGTGCCAGCAGACCCCCGGGAGCCTCCTACGAGCAGTACTTC. This gives the protein CASRPPGASYEQYF.

The chain is built from TRBV9 and TRBJ2-1, with 7 bases fitting TRBD2. The CDR3 contains 15 residues. Trimming removed 1 base from V and 4 bases from J; junction bases left unmatched: 5. CDR1 SGDLS and CDR2 YYNGEE come from the germline V gene. CDR3: CASSVSSGRYNEQFF. The CDR3, as DNA: TGTGCCAGCAGCGTATCTAGCGGACGATACAATGAGCAGTTCTTC.

The genes are TRBV6-5 and TRBJ2-2, with unresolved D. The germline V gene has CDR1 MNHEY and CDR2 SVGAGI. The CDR3 is made up of 15 amino acids. Trimming took 6 bases from V and 9 from J, leaving 20 bases between them. The CDR3: CASRPLGSIGRELFF. CDR3 nucleotide sequence: TGTGCCAGCAGGCCGTTAGGATCCATAGGGAGGGAGCTGTTTTTT.

V usage is TRBV28 and J usage is TRBJ1-2; D ambiguous. This CDR3 region has 12 residues. Trimming stripped 11 bases from V and 4 bases from J, with 14 bases between. Per the germline V gene, CDR1 is MDHEN and CDR2 is SYDVKM. The CDR3 region is CAEGSSAYGYTF. CDR3 in DNA: TGTGCCGAGGGAAGCTCGGCCTATGGCTACACCTTC.

This clone was detected once. This chain uses TRBV5-4 with TRBJ2-1, with D maybe TRBD1 (6 bases). The CDR3 runs 16 residues. Between the trimmed V and J ends, which lost 0 bases and 5 bases, there was a span of 15 bases. The germline V gene has CDR1 SGHNT and CDR2 YYREEE (reference sequence). The CDR3 loop is CASSLAGQGNHNEQFF. In nucleotides, the CDR3 is TGTGCCAGCAGCTTGGCCGGGCAGGGGAATCACAATGAGCAGTTCTTC. Combining the CDR3 with reference TRBV5-4 and TRBJ2-1 gives the whole variable domain ETGVTQSPTHLIKTRGQQVTLRCSSQSGHNTVSWYQQALGQGPQFIFQYYREEENGRGNFPPRFSGLQFPNYSSELNVNALELDDSALYLCASSLAGQGNHNEQFFGPGTRLTVL.

Remarks on this clone: It differs at one base from a far larger clone, so likely a read error. The sample carries other DNA sequences with the same CDR3. In DNA, the CDR3 is TGTGCCAGCAGCGTAGGGGGATCTGGGGCCAACGTCCTGACTTTC. Its protein is CASSVGGSGANVLTF. The genes are TRBV9 and TRBJ2-6, with unresolved D. Trimming removed 0 bases at V and 1 base at J, with 5 bases between. The CDR3 consists of 15 residues. CDR1 is SGDLS and CDR2 is YYNGEE in the germline V gene.

The rearrangement joins TRBV5-1 to TRBJ2-7; possible D gene TRBD2, 6 bases. Trimming stripped 3 bases from V and 3 bases from J, with 10 bases between. The CDR3 runs to 13 residues. Germline CDR1 is SGHRS and CDR2 is YFSETQ. The CDR3 region is CASSSGGDYEQYF. DNA for the CDR3: TGCGCCAGCAGCTCCGGCGGGGACTACGAGCAGTACTTC.